These 23 T cell receptor beta chains came from one sample sequenced in a study of siplizumab effects on memory and regulatory T cells. TCRdb's table, derived via immunoSEQ multiplex PCR, lists solely in-frame clones and lacks some. The profile shows some 100,000 clones, roughly nine tenths of them singletons. Source material: Tregs sorted from blood. These receptors all come from a human donor in good health.

The gene calls are TRBV18 and TRBJ1-1; D is unclear. The germline V gene encodes CDR1 KGHSH and CDR2 LQKENI. This CDR3 comprises 12 residues. V lost 3 bases to trimming and J lost 4 bases, with 6 bases between them. The DNA of the CDR3 is TGTGCCAGCTCACCCCTTTCCACTGAAGCTTTCTTT. As protein: CASSPLSTEAFF.

The chain employs TRBV19 and TRBJ1-4; D gene uncertain. The V gene's germline CDR1 is LNHDA and CDR2 SQIVND (reference sequence). The CDR3 sequence is 13 residues long. Trimming removed 7 bases at V and 4 bases at J, with 10 bases between. CDR3 region: CASTERVNEKLFF. CDR3 nucleotides: TGTGCCAGTACTGAAAGGGTTAATGAAAAACTGTTTTTT.

The chain employs TRBV7-9 and TRBJ1-4; D not resolved. V gave up 5 bases and J gave up 2 bases, with 12 bases separating them. In germline, CDR1 is SEHNR, CDR2 FQNEAQ (reference sequence). The CDR3 is 15 residues long. DNA of the CDR3: TGTGCCAGCAGCCGATCCCGTCCCACTAATGAAAAACTGTTTTTT. Translation gives CASSRSRPTNEKLFF.

This clone was seen just once. The V gene is TRBV2, the J gene TRBJ2-5; D may be TRBD1 or TRBD2 (5 bases each). The ends were cut back, 5 bases at V and 1 base at J, with 11 bases in the middle. This CDR3 has 14 amino acids. Germline V gene sequence: CDR1 SNHLY, CDR2 FYNNEI. The CDR3 region is CASSSYGGQETQYF. In DNA form, the CDR3 reads TGTGCCAGCAGTTCTTATGGGGGCCAAGAGACCCAGTACTTC.

The chain has TRBV4-2 and TRBJ1-4, with D possibly TRBD1 on 5 matching bases. The CDR3 runs 16 residues. V dropped 0 bases and J dropped 6 bases, with 14 bases sitting between them. The germline V gene has CDR1 LGHNA and CDR2 YNFKEQ. CDR3 loop: CASSQDHGGGDEKLFF. CDR3 in DNA: TGTGCCAGCAGCCAAGATCACGGGGGAGGGGATGAAAAACTGTTTTTT.

This clone is a singleton in its sample. The CDR3: CASSRGRAYEQYF. The CDR3 coding sequence is TGTGCCAGCAGCCGGGGACGGGCCTACGAGCAGTACTTC. The chain recombines TRBV6-5 with TRBJ2-7; either TRBD1 or TRBD2 may fit D (5 bases each). V lost 6 bases and J 2 bases, leaving 11 bases between the germline ends. Per germline, CDR1 MNHEY and CDR2 SVGAGI. The CDR3 has 13 amino acids.

The chain has TRBV6-1 and TRBJ2-7, with TRBD1 matching 7 bases. Germline loops: CDR1 MNHNS, CDR2 SASEGT. The CDR3 has 13 amino acids. After removal of 8 bases from V and 4 bases from J, the junction contained 8 bases not matched to a gene. The chain's CDR3 is CASLGTESYEQYF. CDR3 nucleotide sequence: TGTGCCAGCTTAGGGACAGAGTCTTACGAGCAGTACTTC.

The chain is built from TRBV19 and TRBJ1-2; D is unresolved. V was pared by 4 bases and J by 2 bases, with 8 bases between. CDR3 length: 13 amino acids. CDR1 and CDR2 from the germline V gene are LNHDA and SQIVND (reference sequence). The CDR3, as DNA: TGTGCCAGTAGTAACCAAGGGAACTATGGCTACACCTTC. This gives the protein CASSNQGNYGYTF.

This clone was seen only once. The gene calls are TRBV5-1 and TRBJ2-7, with D possibly being TRBD1 (5 bases). Germline V CDR1 and CDR2: SGHRS, YFSETQ. The CDR3 covers 13 residues. V was trimmed by 4 bases and J by 0 bases, leaving 8 bases between them. Here the CDR3 reads CASSTGVSYEQYF. As DNA, the CDR3 is TGCGCCAGCAGCACAGGCGTCTCCTACGAGCAGTACTTC.

The genes are TRBV5-1 and TRBJ1-2; TRBD1 matches 10 bases. The V gene's germline CDR1 is SGHRS and CDR2 YFSETQ. This CDR3 comprises 14 residues. V lost 4 bases to trimming and J lost 8 bases; unmatched junction nucleotides: 8. The CDR3 nucleotides read TGCGCCAGCAGCGCCCGGGACAGGGGTTACGGCTACACCTTC. Translating gives CASSARDRGYGYTF.

This clone was detected once. The CDR3 spells CASSGPMERTGGFWKLFF. In nucleotides, the CDR3 is TGTGCCAGCAGTGGTCCGATGGAGAGGACCGGCGGTTTCTGGAAACTGTTTTTT. The V gene is TRBV2, the J gene TRBJ1-4, with D unclear. Germline CDR1 reads SNHLY; CDR2 reads FYNNEI. The CDR3 covers 18 residues. Trimming left V 4 bases short and J 11 bases short, with 29 bases between.

This chain uses TRBV5-1 with TRBJ2-5, with 9 bases aligning to TRBD2. The CDR3 has 14 residues. Germline CDR1 reads SGHRS; CDR2 reads YFSETQ. Trimming cost V 3 bases and J 5 bases; bases outside gene matches: 5. In nucleotides, the CDR3 is TGCGCCAGCAGCTCCGGACTAGCGAGCGAGACCCAGTACTTC. Translation: CASSSGLASETQYF.

The CDR3 DNA follows: TGCGCCAGCAGCCCCATTGATAGCAATCAGCCCCAGCATTTT. Translating it yields CASSPIDSNQPQHF. The V call is TRBV4-1, the J call TRBJ1-5, with D uncertain. From germline, CDR1 is MGHRA and CDR2 YSYEKL. The CDR3 is 14 amino acids. The ends were cut back, 4 bases at V and 0 bases at J, with 7 bases in the middle.

This rearrangement joins TRBV6-5 to TRBJ2-2; D unclear. This CDR3 region has 15 residues. The germline gives CDR1 MNHEY, CDR2 SVGAGI. V lost 4 bases and J lost 0, with 9 bases in between. CDR3 residues: CASSFSFANTGELFF. The CDR3 coding sequence is TGTGCCAGCAGTTTTTCATTCGCGAACACCGGGGAGCTGTTTTTT.

V is TRBV6-1 and J is TRBJ1-4; D is unclear. Trimming left V 2 bases short and J 3 bases short, with 7 bases between. The CDR3 covers 14 residues. Germline V lookup: CDR1 MNHNS, CDR2 SASEGT. The CDR3 DNA reads as TGTGCCAGCAGTGAACTATACGCTAATGAAAAACTGTTTTTT. Protein product: CASSELYANEKLFF.

The chain couples TRBV5-5 to TRBJ2-3, with 8 positions matching TRBD2. The CDR3 has 16 residues. V lost 0 bases and J lost 0; bases outside the gene matches: 3. Germline CDR1 SGHKS, CDR2 YYEKEE (reference sequence). CDR3 nucleotides: TGTGCCAGCAGCTTGGGCGCTAGCGGGAGCACAGATACGCAGTATTTT. This gives the protein CASSLGASGSTDTQYF. Filled out from reference TRBV5-5 and TRBJ2-3, the complete variable domain reads DAGVTQSPTHLIKTRGQQVTLRCSPISGHKSVSWYQQVLGQGPQFIFQYYEKEERGRGNFPDRFSARQFPNYSSELNVNALLLGDSALYLCASSLGASGSTDTQYFGPGTRLTVL.

V is TRBV7-9 and J is TRBJ1-4; 8 positions agree with TRBD1. Germline trimming cut 5 bases from V and 4 bases from J; bases unmatched to any gene: 6. The CDR3 sequence is 15 residues long. CDR1 and CDR2 (germline): SEHNR, FQNEAQ (reference sequence). The DNA of the CDR3 is TGTGCCAGCAGCCGCGGACAGGGTGTTAATGAAAAACTGTTTTTT. Residues: CASSRGQGVNEKLFF.

The chain couples TRBV5-1 to TRBJ1-1; unclear D gene. This CDR3 is 16 amino acids long. With 2 bases removed from V and 1 base from J, the gap between germline ends came to 15 bases. The germline CDR1 and CDR2 sequences are SGHRS and YFSETQ. The chain's CDR3 is CASSFDHTQTNTEAFF. The CDR3 DNA is TGCGCCAGCAGCTTTGACCACACACAAACGAACACTGAAGCTTTCTTT.

The V and J genes are TRBV19 and TRBJ1-4; TRBD1 aligns across 12 bases. V trimming: 5 bases; J trimming: 2 bases; junction bases outside the gene matches: 9. CDR3 length: 18 amino acids. Germline V gene data show CDR1 as LNHDA and CDR2 as SQIVND (reference sequence). The CDR3 spells CASSSGTGGLRTNEKLFF. The CDR3 coding sequence is TGTGCCAGTAGTTCCGGGACAGGGGGCCTTAGGACTAATGAAAAACTGTTTTTT.

The rearrangement links TRBV7-2 to TRBJ2-1; D assignment may be TRBD1 or TRBD2 (5 bases each). The length of the CDR3 is 15 residues. The V gene lost 1 base and the J gene lost 13 bases, with 20 bases spanning the gap. CDR1 SGHTA and CDR2 FQGNSA come from the germline V gene. CDR3: CASSLDRGQTGFQFF. CDR3 nucleotides: TGTGCCAGCAGCTTAGACCGGGGCCAAACCGGATTTCAGTTCTTC.

This clone is a singleton in its sample. The V gene is TRBV6-6, the J gene TRBJ1-5; D is unresolved. Trimming shortened V by 2 bases and J by 3 bases, and 14 bases separated the two germline ends. CDR1 is MNHNY, CDR2 SVGAGI, per germline (reference sequence). The CDR3 contains 16 residues. CDR3 coding DNA: TGTGCCAGCAGTTACATAGACGGACGGTTCAATCAGCCCCAGCATTTT. This encodes CASSYIDGRFNQPQHF.

The chain links TRBV6-5 to TRBJ2-7; 10 bases align to TRBD2. Trimming at V came to 6 bases and at J to 3 bases, leaving 8 bases not matched to a gene. The CDR3 totals 15 residues. The V gene's germline CDR1 is MNHEY and CDR2 SVGAGI. Here the CDR3 reads CASRTGTSEHYEQYF. The CDR3 nucleotides read TGTGCCAGCAGAACCGGGACTAGCGAACACTACGAGCAGTACTTC.

The chain combines TRBV5-1 with TRBJ2-1; 7 bases are a match to TRBD2. Germline CDR1 and CDR2: SGHRS and YFSETQ. The CDR3 totals 14 residues. Losses at the gene ends were 7 bases for V and 4 bases for J; bases not matched to a gene: 8. The CDR3 protein is CASASSGTYNEQFF. CDR3 DNA sequence: TGCGCCAGCGCTTCTAGCGGAACTTACAATGAGCAGTTCTTC.